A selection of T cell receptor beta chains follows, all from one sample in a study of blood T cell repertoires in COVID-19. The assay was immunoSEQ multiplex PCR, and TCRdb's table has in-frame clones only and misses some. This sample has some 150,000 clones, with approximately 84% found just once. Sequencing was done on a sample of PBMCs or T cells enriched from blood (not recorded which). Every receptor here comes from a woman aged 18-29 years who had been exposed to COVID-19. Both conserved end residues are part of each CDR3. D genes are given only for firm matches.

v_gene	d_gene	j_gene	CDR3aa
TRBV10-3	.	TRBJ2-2	CAISGTKGNTGELFF
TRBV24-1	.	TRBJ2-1	CATSDPETPYNEQFF
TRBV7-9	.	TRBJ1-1	CASSLMEGGRAAFF
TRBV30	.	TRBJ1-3	CAWGPTGHPFRSVAGNTIYF
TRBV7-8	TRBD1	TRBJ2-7	CASSWGPGQGSYEQYF
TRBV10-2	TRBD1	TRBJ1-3	CASNPGTGKGNTIYF
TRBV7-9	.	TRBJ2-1	CASSRLGGTPYNEQFF
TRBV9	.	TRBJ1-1	CASSVALNTEAFF
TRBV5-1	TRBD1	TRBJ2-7	CASRGQDEGEQYF
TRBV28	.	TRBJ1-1	CASSLGGAVTEAFF
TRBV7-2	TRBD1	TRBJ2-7	CAIRISGTGTYEQYF
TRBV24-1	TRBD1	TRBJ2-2	CATSDRDRGRTGELFF
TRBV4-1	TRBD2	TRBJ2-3	CASSHGPGASGNSDTQYF
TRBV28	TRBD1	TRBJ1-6	CASSYDRARGSPLHF
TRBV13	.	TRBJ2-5	CASSFVTSVRETQYF
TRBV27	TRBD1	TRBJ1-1	CASSSRQGAGAFF
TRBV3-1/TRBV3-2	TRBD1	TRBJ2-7	CASSPRGQGSYEQYF
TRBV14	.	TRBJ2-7	CASSPSIRADEQYF
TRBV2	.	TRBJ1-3	CASSFRQSPGNTIYF
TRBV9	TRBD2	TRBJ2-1	CASSVVAGLYNEQFF
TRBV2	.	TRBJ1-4	CASSEWSVANEKLFF
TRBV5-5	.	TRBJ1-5	CASSLAWRGREPQHF
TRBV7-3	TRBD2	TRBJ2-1	CASSYGRGNEQFF
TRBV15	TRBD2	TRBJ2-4	CATSSGTRNIQYF
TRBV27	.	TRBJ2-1	CASSSVGSVLYEQFF
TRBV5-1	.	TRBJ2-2	CASSPAGAIRNTGELFF